Reported below is one T cell receptor beta chain. RNA transcripts provided the template for amplifying TCR beta CDR3 regions. Investigators did first-round RT-PCR with HTBI primers, then second-round multiplex PCR. TCRdb re-derived calls from the multiplex PCR reads in MiXCR, one entry per CDR3 protein. Of roughly 1.1 million distinct CDR3 sequences listed, less than 45% are singletons. This specimen belongs to a study of Graves' ophthalmopathy and Graves' hyperthyroidism. Study information: By definition, stable hyperthyroidism involved no ophthalmopathy within 18 months of follow-up.

Trimming took off 2 bases at V and 13 bases at J, with 8 bases between the two ends. Germline V CDR1 and CDR2: MNHEY, SVGAGI. CDR3 length: 11 amino acids. The rearrangement uses TRBV6-5 and TRBJ1-4; D is undetermined. The sequence derives from an adult man with Graves' hyperthyroidism. The specimen sequenced was peripheral blood or thyroid tissue (not recorded which). The CDR3 loop reads CASSYGRLLFF. CDR3 sequence (DNA): TGTGCCAGCAGTTACGGACGATTACTGTTTTTT.